These 8 T cell receptor beta chains share one sample of origin, sequenced in a study of cytomegalovirus exposure and HLA in healthy donors. The PCR ran on 60 Vbeta and 13 Jbeta primers. Sequencing used immunoSEQ multiplex PCR; TCRdb keeps in-frame clones, though not all of them. This sample has around 150,000 clones, with 60% to 80% found just once. What was sequenced was PBMCs. The receptors originated from a man aged 18-30 years in good health and CMV-seropositive.

The rearrangement uses TRBV5-1 and TRBJ2-2; tentative D call: TRBD2 (5 bases). From germline, CDR1 is SGHRS and CDR2 YFSETQ. The CDR3 consists of 17 residues. V lost 0 bases and J lost 3, with 15 bases in between. The CDR3 DNA sequence: TGCGCCAGCAGCTTGGCCACGGGGAGAAGTTACACCGGGGAGCTGTTTTTT. As protein: CASSLATGRSYTGELFF.

V and J are TRBV11-2 and TRBJ2-5; 12 bases match TRBD2. The ends lost 1 base at V and 2 bases at J; junction bases unmatched: 2. Looked up from germline, CDR1 is SGHAT and CDR2 is FQNNGV. The CDR3 runs 16 residues. The CDR3 protein is CASSLALAGGQETQYF. The CDR3 coding sequence is TGTGCCAGCAGCTTAGCACTAGCGGGAGGACAAGAGACCCAGTACTTC. Combining the CDR3 with reference TRBV11-2 and TRBJ2-5 gives the whole variable domain EAGVAQSPRYKIIEKRQSVAFWCNPISGHATLYWYQQILGQGPKLLIQFQNNGVVDDSQLPKDRFSAERLKGVDSTLKIQPAKLEDSAVYLCASSLALAGGQETQYFGPGTRLLVL.

This chain joins TRBV28 and TRBJ2-7; 11 bases are shared with TRBD1. CDR1 and CDR2 from the germline V gene are MDHEN and SYDVKM. This CDR3 spans 17 amino acids. Germline trimming cut 3 bases from V and 4 bases from J; bases unmatched to any gene: 11. The CDR3 spells CASSLSGDRGFRYEQYF. The CDR3, as DNA: TGTGCCAGCAGTTTGTCCGGGGACAGGGGGTTTCGATACGAGCAGTACTTC.

The chain has TRBV7-2 and TRBJ2-7, with 8 bases that match TRBD1. The V and J ends lost 5 bases and 4 bases, in that order; junction bases with no gene match: 4. CDR1 and CDR2 (germline): SGHTA, FQGNSA. The CDR3 is 13 residues long. CDR3 in DNA: TGTGCCAGCAGCGCCAGACAGGGGTACGAGCAGTACTTC. It translates to CASSARQGYEQYF.

V gene TRBV18 combines with J gene TRBJ2-5, with D unclear. The CDR3 is 13 residues long. The V gene's germline CDR1 is KGHSH and CDR2 LQKENI. Trimming cost V 2 bases and J 3 bases, with 7 bases left between them. For the CDR3, the DNA is TGTGCCAGCTCACCATCGGTTGAAGAGACCCAGTACTTC. Protein sequence: CASSPSVEETQYF.

The chain recombines TRBV29-1 with TRBJ2-7, with 8 bases fitting TRBD1. After removal of 2 bases from V and 4 bases from J, the junction contained 10 bases not matched to a gene. Germline loops: CDR1 SQVTM, CDR2 ANQGSEA. This CDR3 region has 15 residues. Written as DNA, the CDR3 is TGCAGCGTTGAACTGACGGCAGGGGGCCAGTACGAGCAGTACTTC. It specifies CSVELTAGGQYEQYF.

The chain uses TRBV2 and TRBJ2-7, with D maybe TRBD1 (5 bases). V was pared by 1 base and J by 5 bases, with 18 bases between. The CDR3 loop spans 16 amino acids. Germline CDR1 is SNHLY and CDR2 is FYNNEI. CDR3: CASSEEVRVTRNEQYF. DNA for the CDR3: TGTGCCAGCAGTGAAGAAGTCAGGGTGACGAGGAACGAGCAGTACTTC.

The chain employs TRBV7-9 and TRBJ2-5; 13 nucleotides match TRBD2. Gene TRBJ2-7 matches the end of the DNA better, so the J call may be wrong. Per germline, CDR1 SEHNR and CDR2 FQNEAQ (reference sequence). This CDR3 has 18 amino acids. Here the CDR3 reads CASSAAGTSGTNQYEQYF. CDR3 nucleotide sequence: TGTGCCAGCAGCGCCGCCGGGACTAGCGGGACGAACCAATACGAGCAGTACTTC.